A single sample gave rise to the 20 T cell receptor beta chains below, sequenced in a study of blood T cell repertoires in COVID-19. Generated by immunoSEQ multiplex PCR, the TCRdb table keeps only in-frame clones and is missing some. Of a few hundred thousand clones in the sample, roughly 80% are singletons; the top ten hold about 1.3%. The sample was PBMCs or T cells enriched from blood (not recorded which). The receptors here all came from a woman aged 40 to 50 with acute COVID-19.

V and J are TRBV30 and TRBJ1-5, with D possibly matching TRBD1 (6 bases). V lost 3 bases, J lost 6 bases, and 12 bases lay in between. CDR1 and CDR2 from the germline V gene are GTSNPN and SVGIG (reference sequence). The CDR3 is 13 residues long. CDR3 region: CAWRSGGSQPQHF. CDR3 nucleotides: TGTGCCTGGAGATCTGGGGGCAGTCAGCCCCAGCATTTT.

The chain couples TRBV28 to TRBJ2-7, with D possibly TRBD2 on 5 matching bases. The germline CDR1 and CDR2 sequences are MDHEN and SYDVKM. This CDR3 comprises 12 residues. The ends were cut back, 3 bases at V and 4 bases at J, with 7 bases in the middle. The CDR3 spells CASSFQRYEQYF. DNA of the CDR3: TGTGCCAGCAGTTTTCAGCGGTACGAGCAGTACTTC.

The chain uses TRBV21-1 and TRBJ2-1; the table's D call TRBD2 went unverified against the DNA. TRBV21-1 is noted as a pseudogene. The CDR3 length is 16 residues. The CDR3 sequence is CASSRLGTSGSDEQFF. DNA of the CDR3: TGTGCCAGCAGCAGGCTCGGGACTAGCGGGAGCGATGAGCAGTTCTTC.

Written as DNA, the CDR3 is TGTGCCAGCAGCCCCCGGGGGGGAGGACTCTACGTGGAGCAGTACTTC. This sequence encodes CASSPRGGGLYVEQYF. This chain uses TRBV7-6 with TRBJ2-7; 8 bases match TRBD2. Germline V gene sequence: CDR1 SGHVS, CDR2 FNYEAQ. CDR3 length equals 16 residues. V lost 5 bases and J lost 7; bases outside the gene matches: 16.

The chain joins TRBV5-4 to TRBJ2-2; 7 bases map to TRBD2. Germline CDR1 and CDR2: SGHNT and YYREEE (reference sequence). The V segment lost 1 base and the J segment 6 bases; nucleotides outside the gene matches: 9. The CDR3 contains 16 residues. The CDR3 DNA reads as TGTGCCAGCAGCTTGAGGGGAGCGGGATTCGCCGGGGAGCTGTTTTTT. It codes for CASSLRGAGFAGELFF.

The rearrangement uses TRBV24-1 and TRBJ1-4; TRBD1 might be the D (5 bases). Trimming left V 2 bases short and J 10 bases short, with 13 bases between. This CDR3 contains 14 residues. Germline V gives CDR1 KGHDR, CDR2 SFDVKD. The CDR3 nucleotides are TGTGCCACCAGTGATTCGACAGCCGCCCGAAAACTGTTTTTT. This gives the protein CATSDSTAARKLFF.

The rearrangement links TRBV7-9 to TRBJ2-1; 8 nucleotides match TRBD2. This CDR3 spans 16 amino acids. Germline CDR1 SEHNR, CDR2 FQNEAQ (reference sequence). The V segment lost 3 bases and the J segment 9 bases; nucleotides outside the gene matches: 13. The CDR3 is CASSFVPGLVGVEQFF. As DNA, the CDR3 is TGTGCCAGCAGCTTTGTCCCGGGACTAGTTGGGGTTGAGCAGTTCTTC.

The chain employs TRBV4-2 and TRBJ2-2; no clear D gene. Trimming pared 0 bases from V and 2 bases from J, leaving 4 bases between. Germline V lookup: CDR1 LGHNA, CDR2 YNFKEQ. The CDR3 is 14 amino acids. The CDR3 nucleotides are TGTGCCAGCAGCCAAGATTTAAACACCGGGGAGCTGTTTTTT. It codes for CASSQDLNTGELFF.

The count of this clone is one. The CDR3 DNA is TGCGCCAGCAGCCCTTCGGGATACCAAGAGACCCAGTACTTC. It translates to CASSPSGYQETQYF. This chain uses TRBV5-1 with TRBJ2-5; possible D gene TRBD2, 5 bases. V was clipped by 4 bases and J by 0 bases, with 10 bases between them. CDR3 size: 14 residues. Germline V lookup: CDR1 SGHRS, CDR2 YFSETQ.

This clone is a singleton in its sample. The chain links TRBV6-5 to TRBJ1-6, with a tentative D call TRBD1 (6 bases). This CDR3 has 14 amino acids. Germline assignment: CDR1 MNHEY and CDR2 SVGAGI. Trimming left V 7 bases short and J 6 bases short, with 13 bases between. The CDR3 sequence is CASNLDRINSPLHF. In nucleotides, the CDR3 is TGTGCCAGCAACCTCGACAGGATTAATTCACCCCTCCACTTT.

The rearrangement joins TRBV5-8 to TRBJ1-1; D uncertain. CDR1 and CDR2 (germline): SGHTS, YDEGEE. CDR3 size: 16 residues. The germline V and J ends were trimmed by 0 bases and 3 bases, with 15 bases remaining between them. The CDR3 DNA reads as TGTGCCAGCAGCTTGGTGATTAGGAGGGCTGACACTGAAGCTTTCTTT. This gives the protein CASSLVIRRADTEAFF.

The rearrangement joins TRBV11-3 to TRBJ2-7; TRBD2 matches 7 bases. The CDR3 loop spans 18 amino acids. Per germline, CDR1 SGHNT and CDR2 YENEEA. The V gene end was trimmed by 5 bases and the J gene end by 0 bases; junction bases not matched to a gene: 16. CDR3 nucleotides: TGTGCCAGCAGCCCCCCCCTGGTCCGCGGGAGCGACTCCTACGAGCAGTACTTC. This codes for CASSPPLVRGSDSYEQYF. Full variable domain (rest looked up from reference TRBV11-3 and TRBJ2-7): EAGVVQSPRYKIIEKKQPVAFWCNPISGHNTLYWYLQNLGQGPELLIRYENEEAVDDSQLPKDRFSAERLKGVDSTLKIQPAELGDSAVYLCASSPPLVRGSDSYEQYFGPGTRLTVT.

The chain is built from TRBV12-3 or TRBV12-4 and TRBJ2-1; 7 bases are a match to TRBD1. J lost 5 bases, V lost 5 bases, and 3 bases had no gene match. The CDR3 has 13 residues. CDR3 in DNA: TGTGCCAGCAGTCTCGACAGGGACAATGAGCAGTTCTTC. Encoded protein: CASSLDRDNEQFF.

V gene TRBV7-9 combines with J gene TRBJ1-5; perhaps TRBD1 as D (5 bases). Germline CDR1 SEHNR, CDR2 FQNEAQ (reference sequence). The length of the CDR3 is 12 residues. V was clipped by 1 base and J by 7 bases, with 5 bases between them. The DNA for the CDR3 is TGTGCCAGCAGCTTAGGGGGCCAGCCCCAGCATTTT. This translates into CASSLGGQPQHF.

This clone has only a few counts. V and J are TRBV28 and TRBJ1-4, with TRBD1 matching 7 bases. In germline, CDR1 is MDHEN, CDR2 SYDVKM. The CDR3 has 16 residues. The trim removed 1 base at V and 6 bases at J, leaving 8 bases unmatched. CDR3: CASSLSLTGSDEKLFF. CDR3 DNA: TGTGCCAGCAGTTTATCCCTGACAGGGTCCGATGAAAAACTGTTTTTT.

The V call is TRBV7-2, the J call TRBJ1-1, with D maybe TRBD1 (6 bases). The CDR3 consists of 15 residues. Germline CDR1 is SGHTA and CDR2 is FQGNSA. Deletions cut 5 bases from V and 0 bases from J, with 13 bases between. The CDR3 protein is CASSPKQGMNTEAFF. The CDR3 nucleotides are TGTGCCAGCAGCCCCAAACAGGGCATGAACACTGAAGCTTTCTTT.

V and J are TRBV10-1 and TRBJ2-1; 7 bases are shared with TRBD1. CDR1 and CDR2 (germline): WNHNN, SYGVQD (reference sequence). The CDR3 covers 16 residues. With V trimmed by 4 bases and J by 2 bases, 8 bases remained unmatched. This chain's CDR3 is CASSAPDREPYNEQFF. In DNA form, the CDR3 reads TGCGCCAGCAGTGCGCCAGACAGGGAACCCTACAATGAGCAGTTCTTC.

This rearrangement joins TRBV6-6 to TRBJ2-1, with 8 bases that match TRBD1. Germline assignment: CDR1 MNHNY and CDR2 SVGAGI (reference sequence). This CDR3 region has 13 residues. V lost 6 bases, J lost 10 bases, and 8 bases stayed unmatched. CDR3 nucleotides: TGTGCCAGCAGCCGGACAGGGTTAGGGGAGCAGTTCTTC. This translates into CASSRTGLGEQFF.

V usage is TRBV4-2 and J usage is TRBJ1-6; D gene unclear. This CDR3 comprises 16 residues. Germline V lookup: CDR1 LGHNA, CDR2 YNFKEQ. V gave up 0 bases and J gave up 10 bases, with 16 bases separating them. The CDR3 region has the DNA TGTGCCAGCAGCCAAGATAATGAGGGAGGGATATCACCCCTCCACTTT. It is translated as CASSQDNEGGISPLHF.

This clone was observed a few times. CDR3 coding DNA: TGTGCCAGCTCACCACCTGGGGGCTCCGGGCAGCCCCAGCATTTT. Protein product: CASSPPGGSGQPQHF. The chain is built from TRBV18 and TRBJ1-5; tentative D call: TRBD1 (6 bases). This CDR3 has 15 amino acids. In germline, CDR1 is KGHSH, CDR2 LQKENI. Trimming removed 0 bases at V and 7 bases at J, with 13 bases between.